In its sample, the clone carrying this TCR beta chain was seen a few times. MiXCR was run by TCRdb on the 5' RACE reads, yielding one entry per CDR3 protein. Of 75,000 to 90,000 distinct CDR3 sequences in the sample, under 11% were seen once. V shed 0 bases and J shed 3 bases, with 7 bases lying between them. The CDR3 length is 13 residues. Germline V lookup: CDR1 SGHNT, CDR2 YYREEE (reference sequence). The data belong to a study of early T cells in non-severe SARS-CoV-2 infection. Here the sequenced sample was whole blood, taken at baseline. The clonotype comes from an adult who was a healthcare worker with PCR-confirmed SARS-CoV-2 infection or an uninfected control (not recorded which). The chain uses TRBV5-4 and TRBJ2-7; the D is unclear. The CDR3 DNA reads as TGTGCCAGCAGCTTGGCCGCCAACTACGAGCAGTACTTC. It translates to CASSLAANYEQYF. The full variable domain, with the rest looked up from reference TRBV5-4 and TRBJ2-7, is ETGVTQSPTHLIKTRGQQVTLRCSSQSGHNTVSWYQQALGQGPQFIFQYYREEENGRGNFPPRFSGLQFPNYSSELNVNALELDDSALYLCASSLAANYEQYFGPGTRLTVT.